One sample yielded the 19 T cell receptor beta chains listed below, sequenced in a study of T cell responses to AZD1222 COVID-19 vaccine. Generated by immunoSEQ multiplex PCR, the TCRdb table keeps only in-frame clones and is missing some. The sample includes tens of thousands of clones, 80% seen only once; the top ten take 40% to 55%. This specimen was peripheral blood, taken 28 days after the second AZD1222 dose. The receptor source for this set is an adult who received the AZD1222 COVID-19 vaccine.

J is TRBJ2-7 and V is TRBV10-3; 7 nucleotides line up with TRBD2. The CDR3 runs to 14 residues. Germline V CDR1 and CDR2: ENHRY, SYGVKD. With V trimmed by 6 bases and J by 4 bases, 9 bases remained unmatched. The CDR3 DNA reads TGTGCCATCAGCGCCGCGGGGGTTTCTTACGAGCAGTACTTC. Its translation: CAISAAGVSYEQYF.

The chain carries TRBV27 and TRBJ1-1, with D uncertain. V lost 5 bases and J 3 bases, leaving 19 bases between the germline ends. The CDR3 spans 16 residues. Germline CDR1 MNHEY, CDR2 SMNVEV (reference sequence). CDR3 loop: CASSPAMQVQDTEAFF. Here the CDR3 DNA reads TGTGCCAGCAGTCCCGCCATGCAGGTCCAGGACACTGAAGCTTTCTTT.

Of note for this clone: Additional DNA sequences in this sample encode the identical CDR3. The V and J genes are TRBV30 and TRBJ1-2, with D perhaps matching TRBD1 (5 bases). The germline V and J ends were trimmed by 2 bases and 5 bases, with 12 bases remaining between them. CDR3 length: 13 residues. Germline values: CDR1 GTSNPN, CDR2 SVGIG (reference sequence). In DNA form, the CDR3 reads TGTGCCTGGAGTCCAACCGGGGGGTATGGCTACACCTTC. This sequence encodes CAWSPTGGYGYTF.

CDR3 in DNA: TGTGCCAGCAGAGAGAGGGGTGGCTATGGCTACACCTTC. Translating it yields CASRERGGYGYTF. The chain has TRBV25-1 and TRBJ1-2, with a possible D match to TRBD1 (5 bases). The germline V and J ends were trimmed by 6 bases and 4 bases, with 12 bases remaining between them. The CDR3 spans 13 residues. CDR1 is MGHDK and CDR2 is SYGVNS in the germline V gene.

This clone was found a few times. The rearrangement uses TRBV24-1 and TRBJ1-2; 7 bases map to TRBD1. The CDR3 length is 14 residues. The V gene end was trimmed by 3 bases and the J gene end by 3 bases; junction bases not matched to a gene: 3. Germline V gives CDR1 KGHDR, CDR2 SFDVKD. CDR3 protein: CATSDGGQYYGYTF. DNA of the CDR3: TGTGCCACCAGTGATGGGGGACAGTACTATGGCTACACCTTC.

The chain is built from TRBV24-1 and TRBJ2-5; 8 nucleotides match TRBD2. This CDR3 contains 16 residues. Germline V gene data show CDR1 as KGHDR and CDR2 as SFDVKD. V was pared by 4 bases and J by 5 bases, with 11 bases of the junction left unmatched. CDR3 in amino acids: CATSDQGGRTWETQYF. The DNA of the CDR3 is TGTGCCACCAGTGACCAAGGCGGGAGGACTTGGGAGACCCAGTACTTC.

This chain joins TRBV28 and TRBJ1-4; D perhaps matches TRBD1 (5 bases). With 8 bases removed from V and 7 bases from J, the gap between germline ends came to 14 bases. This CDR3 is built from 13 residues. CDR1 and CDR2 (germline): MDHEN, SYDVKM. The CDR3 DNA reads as TGTGCCAGCTCCTGGGTGCAGGGTGAAAAACTGTTTTTT. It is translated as CASSWVQGEKLFF.

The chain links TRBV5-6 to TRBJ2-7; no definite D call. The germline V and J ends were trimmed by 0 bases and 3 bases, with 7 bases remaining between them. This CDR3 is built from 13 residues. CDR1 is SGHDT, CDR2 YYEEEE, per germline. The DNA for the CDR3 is TGTGCCAGCAGCTTGGAACTGGGCTACGAGCAGTACTTC. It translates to CASSLELGYEQYF. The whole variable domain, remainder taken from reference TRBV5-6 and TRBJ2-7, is DAGVTQSPTHLIKTRGQQVTLRCSPKSGHDTVSWYQQALGQGPQFIFQYYEEEERQRGNFPDRFSGHQFPNYSSELNVNALLLGDSALYLCASSLELGYEQYFGPGTRLTVT.

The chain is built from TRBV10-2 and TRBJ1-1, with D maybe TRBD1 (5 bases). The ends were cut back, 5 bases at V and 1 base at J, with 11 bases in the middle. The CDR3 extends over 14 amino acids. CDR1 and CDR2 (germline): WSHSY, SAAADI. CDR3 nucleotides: TGCGCCAGCAGTAGGCAGGGTTCGAACACTGAAGCTTTCTTT. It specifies CASSRQGSNTEAFF.

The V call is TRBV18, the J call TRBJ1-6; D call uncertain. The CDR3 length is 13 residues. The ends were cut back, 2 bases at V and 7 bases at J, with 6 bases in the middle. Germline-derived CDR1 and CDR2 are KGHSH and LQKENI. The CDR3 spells CASSPNLNSPLHF. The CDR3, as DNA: TGTGCCAGCTCACCAAACCTAAATTCACCCCTCCACTTT. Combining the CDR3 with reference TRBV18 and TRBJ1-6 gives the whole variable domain NAGVMQNPRHLVRRRGQEARLRCSPMKGHSHVYWYRQLPEEGLKFMVYLQKENIIDESGMPKERFSAEFPKEGPSILRIQQVVRGDSAAYFCASSPNLNSPLHFGNGTRLTVT.

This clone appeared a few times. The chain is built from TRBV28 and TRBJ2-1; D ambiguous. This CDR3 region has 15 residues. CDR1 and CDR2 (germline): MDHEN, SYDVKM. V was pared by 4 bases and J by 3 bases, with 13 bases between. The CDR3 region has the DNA TGTGCCAGCAGTTCCTATTCGTCCGTCTACAATGAGCAGTTCTTC. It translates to CASSSYSSVYNEQFF. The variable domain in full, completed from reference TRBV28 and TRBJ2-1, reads DVKVTQSSRYLVKRTGEKVFLECVQDMDHENMFWYRQDPGLGLRLIYFSYDVKMKEKGDIPEGYSVSREKKERFSLILESASTNQTSMYLCASSSYSSVYNEQFFGPGTRLTVL.

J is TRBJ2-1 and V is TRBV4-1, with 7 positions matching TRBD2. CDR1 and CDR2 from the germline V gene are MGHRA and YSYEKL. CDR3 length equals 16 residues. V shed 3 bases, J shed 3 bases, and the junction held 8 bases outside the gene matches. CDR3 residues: CASSQSSSGLYNEQFF. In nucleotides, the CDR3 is TGCGCCAGCAGCCAGTCTTCTAGCGGCCTCTACAATGAGCAGTTCTTC.

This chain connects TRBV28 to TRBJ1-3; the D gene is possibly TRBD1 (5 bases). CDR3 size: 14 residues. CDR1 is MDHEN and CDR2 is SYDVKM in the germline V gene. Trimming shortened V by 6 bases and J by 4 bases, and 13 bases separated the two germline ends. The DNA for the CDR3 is TGTGCCAGCAGGCGACAGCGGGGGGGAAACACCATATATTTT. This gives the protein CASRRQRGGNTIYF. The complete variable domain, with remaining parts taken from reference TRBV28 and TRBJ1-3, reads DVKVTQSSRYLVKRTGEKVFLECVQDMDHENMFWYRQDPGLGLRLIYFSYDVKMKEKGDIPEGYSVSREKKERFSLILESASTNQTSMYLCASRRQRGGNTIYFGEGSWLTVV.

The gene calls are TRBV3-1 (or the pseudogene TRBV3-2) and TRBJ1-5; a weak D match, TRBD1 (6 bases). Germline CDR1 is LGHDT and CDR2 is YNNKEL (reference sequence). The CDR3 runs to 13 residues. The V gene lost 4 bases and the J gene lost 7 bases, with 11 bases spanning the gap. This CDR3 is CASSRVGGQPQHF. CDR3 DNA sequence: TGTGCCAGCAGCCGGGTCGGGGGCCAGCCCCAGCATTTT.

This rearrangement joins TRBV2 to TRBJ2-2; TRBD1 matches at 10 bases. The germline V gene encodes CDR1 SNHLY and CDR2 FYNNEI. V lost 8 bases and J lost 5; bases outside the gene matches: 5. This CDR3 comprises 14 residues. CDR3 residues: CASGDRGGTGELFF. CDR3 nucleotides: TGTGCCAGCGGGGACAGGGGCGGAACCGGGGAGCTGTTTTTT.

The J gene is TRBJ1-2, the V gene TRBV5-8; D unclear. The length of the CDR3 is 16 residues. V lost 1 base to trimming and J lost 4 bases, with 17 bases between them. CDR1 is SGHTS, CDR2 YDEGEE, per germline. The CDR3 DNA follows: TGTGCCAGCAGCTTGAATGTCGGCCCAACAACCTATGGCTACACCTTC. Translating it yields CASSLNVGPTTYGYTF. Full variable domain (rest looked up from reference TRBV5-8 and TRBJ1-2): EAGVTQSPTHLIKTRGQQATLRCSPISGHTSVYWYQQALGLGLQFLLWYDEGEERNRGNFPPRFSGRQFPNYSSELNVNALELEDSALYLCASSLNVGPTTYGYTFGSGTRLTVV.

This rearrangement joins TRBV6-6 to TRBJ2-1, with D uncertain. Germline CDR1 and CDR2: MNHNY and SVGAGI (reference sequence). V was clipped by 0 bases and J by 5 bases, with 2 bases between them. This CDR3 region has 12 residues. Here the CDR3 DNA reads TGTGCCAGCAGTTACTCACACAATGAGCAGTTCTTC. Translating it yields CASSYSHNEQFF.

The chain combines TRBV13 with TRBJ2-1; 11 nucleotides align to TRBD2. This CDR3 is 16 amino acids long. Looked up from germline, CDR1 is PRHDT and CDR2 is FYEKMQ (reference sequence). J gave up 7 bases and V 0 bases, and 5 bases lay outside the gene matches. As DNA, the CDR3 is TGTGCCAGCAGCTTAGGGGCTAGCGGGAGGCAAAATGAGCAGTTCTTC. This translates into CASSLGASGRQNEQFF.

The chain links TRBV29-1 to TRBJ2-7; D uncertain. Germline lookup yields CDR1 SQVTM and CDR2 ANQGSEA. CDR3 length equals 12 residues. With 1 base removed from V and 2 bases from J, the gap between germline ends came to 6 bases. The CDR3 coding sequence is TGCAGCGTTGAAGGCATAACCTACGAGCAGTACTTC. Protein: CSVEGITYEQYF.